This is a list of T cell receptor beta chains from one sample in a study of shared clonotypes between healthy human individuals. Clones were sequenced by immunoSEQ multiplex PCR, and TCRdb holds only the in-frame ones, with some missing. The sample includes some 660,000 clones, roughly 72% seen only once; the top ten take around 1.7%. The sequenced sample consisted of memory CD4+ T cells sorted from blood. The receptor source for this set is a woman aged 25-40 years in good health. Each CDR3 is given with its conserved first and last residue. A D gene is named only where the DNA matches it firmly. Only some rows state a clone size, as once, few, many or a class for expanded clones.

J gene	V gene	D gene	clone size	CDR3 protein
TRBJ2-7	TRBV11-2	.	few	CASSLDYREGPKGNF
TRBJ2-7	TRBV5-6	.	.	CASSSSWGGENEQYF
TRBJ2-5	TRBV7-6	.	.	CASSGRGETQYF
TRBJ2-5	TRBV18	.	.	CASSPRGRGETQYF
TRBJ1-1	TRBV19	.	.	CASIGPGGRTEAFF
TRBJ2-7	TRBV27	.	.	CASANLGTSPYEQYF
TRBJ2-7	TRBV11-2	.	few	CASSLGGLSYEQYF
TRBJ1-5	TRBV19	.	.	CASSRQSRQPQHF
TRBJ2-3	TRBV27	TRBD2	once	CASRPSGVTDTQYF
TRBJ1-1	TRBV11-2	.	.	CASSFGGVNTEAFF
TRBJ2-7	TRBV10-3	TRBD2	.	CAISDSPVLAGAYEQYF
TRBJ1-3	TRBV9	TRBD1	.	CASSPGQGRSGNTIYF
TRBJ1-5	TRBV28	.	.	CASSGGEQNQPQHF
TRBJ2-7	TRBV28	.	.	CASTAGGSLSYEQYF
TRBJ2-3	TRBV4-2	TRBD2	once	CASSPLTSGRLTDTQYF
TRBJ1-4	TRBV11-2	.	.	CASSRGQLNEKLFF
TRBJ2-2	TRBV18	TRBD2	.	CASSPGRLAGGRRELFF
TRBJ2-7	TRBV6-1	.	once	CASQWGAGTSYEQYF
TRBJ2-7	TRBV9	.	.	CASSVVASSYEQYF
TRBJ2-5	TRBV20-1	.	.	CSARDWETQYF
TRBJ2-3	TRBV5-8	TRBD1	.	CASSRRTGSTDTQYF
TRBJ2-1	TRBV6-1	.	.	CASSEIGKTGFF
TRBJ2-1	TRBV4-2	TRBD2	.	CASSQDQAGEHNEQFF
TRBJ2-7	TRBV2	TRBD2	few	CASSERANSGGEQYF
TRBJ1-5	TRBV11-2	TRBD1	few	CASSPGGGQPQHF
TRBJ2-5	TRBV27	.	.	CASSLSGKPVRETQYF
TRBJ2-2	TRBV6-5	.	.	CASRTGTGELFF
TRBJ2-3	TRBV11-2	.	.	CASSLVVNTQYF
TRBJ2-3	TRBV25-1	.	.	CASRAALATDTQYF
TRBJ2-5	TRBV6-1	.	.	CASSEFKGGETQYF
TRBJ1-5	TRBV19	.	.	CASRETGGNQPQHF
TRBJ2-1	TRBV7-2	TRBD2	.	CASSFGGGAANEQFF
TRBJ1-1	TRBV5-1	TRBD1	.	CASSNGQVTEAFF
TRBJ1-1	TRBV2	.	many	CASRVSMNTEAFF
TRBJ2-1	TRBV7-2	.	.	CASSPSWAYNEQFF
TRBJ2-3	TRBV6-6	TRBD2	.	CASSYGTSPTDTQYF